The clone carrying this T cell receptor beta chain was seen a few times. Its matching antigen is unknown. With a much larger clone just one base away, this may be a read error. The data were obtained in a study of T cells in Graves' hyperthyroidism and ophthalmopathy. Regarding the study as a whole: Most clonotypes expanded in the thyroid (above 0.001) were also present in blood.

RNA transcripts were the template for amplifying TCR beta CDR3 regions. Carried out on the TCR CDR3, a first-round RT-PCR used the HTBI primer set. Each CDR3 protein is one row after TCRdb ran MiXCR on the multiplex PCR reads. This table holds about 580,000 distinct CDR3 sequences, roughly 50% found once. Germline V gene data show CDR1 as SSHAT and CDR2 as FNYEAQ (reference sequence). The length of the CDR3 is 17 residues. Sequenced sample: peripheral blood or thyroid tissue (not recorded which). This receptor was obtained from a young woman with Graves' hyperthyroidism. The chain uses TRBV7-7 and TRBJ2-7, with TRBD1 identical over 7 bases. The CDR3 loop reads CASSFGDTRGLSYEQYF. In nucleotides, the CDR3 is TGTGCTAGCAGCTTCGGGGATACAAGGGGGCTCTCCTACGAGCAGTACTTC. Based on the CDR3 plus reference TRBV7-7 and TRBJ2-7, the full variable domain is GAGVSQSPRYKVTKRGQDVTLRCDPISSHATLYWYQQALGQGPEFLTYFNYEAQPDKSGLPSDRFSAERPEGSISTLTIQRTEQRDSAMYRCASSFGDTRGLSYEQYFGPGTRLTVT.